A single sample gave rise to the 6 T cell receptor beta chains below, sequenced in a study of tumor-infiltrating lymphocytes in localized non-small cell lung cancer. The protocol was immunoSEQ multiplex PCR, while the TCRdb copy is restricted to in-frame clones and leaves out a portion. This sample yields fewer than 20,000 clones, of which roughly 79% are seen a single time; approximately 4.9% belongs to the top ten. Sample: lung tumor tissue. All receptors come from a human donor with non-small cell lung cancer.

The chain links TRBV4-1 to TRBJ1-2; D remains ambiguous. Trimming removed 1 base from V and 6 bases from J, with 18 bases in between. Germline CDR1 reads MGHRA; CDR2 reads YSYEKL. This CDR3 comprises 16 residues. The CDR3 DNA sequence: TGCGCCAGCAGCCAAGGGTACGACCGGTGGAAGAATGGCTACACCTTC. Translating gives CASSQGYDRWKNGYTF.

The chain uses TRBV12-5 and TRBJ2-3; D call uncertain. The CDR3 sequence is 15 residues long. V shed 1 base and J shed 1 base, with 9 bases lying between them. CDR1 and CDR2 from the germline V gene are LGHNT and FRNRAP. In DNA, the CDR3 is TGTGCTAGTGGTTTGGAGGTGTCGGGCACAGATACGCAGTATTTT. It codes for CASGLEVSGTDTQYF.

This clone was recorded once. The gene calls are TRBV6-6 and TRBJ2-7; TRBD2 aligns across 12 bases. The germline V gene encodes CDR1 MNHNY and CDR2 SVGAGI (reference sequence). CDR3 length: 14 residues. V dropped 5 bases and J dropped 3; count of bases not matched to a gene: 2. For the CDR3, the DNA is TGTGCCAGCAGTCTAGCGGGGGGGCACTACGAGCAGTACTTC. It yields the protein CASSLAGGHYEQYF.

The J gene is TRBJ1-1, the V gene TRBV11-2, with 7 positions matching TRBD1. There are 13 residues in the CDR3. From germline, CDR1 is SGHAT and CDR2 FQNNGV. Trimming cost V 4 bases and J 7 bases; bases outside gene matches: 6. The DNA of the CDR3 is TGTGCCAGCAGCTCGCAACAGGGGAATGAAGCTTTCTTT. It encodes CASSSQQGNEAFF.

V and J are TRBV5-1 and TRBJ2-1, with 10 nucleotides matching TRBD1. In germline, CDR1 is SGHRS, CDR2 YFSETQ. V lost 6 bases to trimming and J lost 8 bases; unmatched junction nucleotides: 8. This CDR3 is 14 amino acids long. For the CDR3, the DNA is TGCGCCAGCACCCGACAGGGGGCTATGGATGAGCAGTTCTTC. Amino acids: CASTRQGAMDEQFF.

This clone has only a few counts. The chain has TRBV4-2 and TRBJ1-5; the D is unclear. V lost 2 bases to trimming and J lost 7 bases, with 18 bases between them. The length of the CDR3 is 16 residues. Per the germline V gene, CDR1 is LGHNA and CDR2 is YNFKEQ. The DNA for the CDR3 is TGTGCCAGCAGCCAAACGCATCCGGGTGGAAGGCAGCCCCAGCATTTT. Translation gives CASSQTHPGGRQPQHF.